The 26 T cell receptor beta chains given below trace back to one sample, sequenced in a study of blood T cell repertoires in COVID-19. Only in-frame clones appear in the TCRdb table, and some are missing; sequencing was by immunoSEQ multiplex PCR. The table has some 190,000 clones, approximately 84% seen once; the top ten hold roughly 7.8%. Sequencing was carried out using peripheral blood. The receptors were sampled from a woman aged 80 or over with COVID-19, enrolled during active disease.

This clone has a single count. The rearrangement joins TRBV14 to TRBJ1-3; no definite D call. Germline CDR1 and CDR2: SGHDN and FVKESK. V dropped 0 bases and J dropped 8 bases, with 14 bases sitting between them. This CDR3 comprises 15 residues. CDR3 nucleotides: TGTGCCAGCAGCCAAGATTTCGGGGTACGGGACACCATATATTTT. This gives the protein CASSQDFGVRDTIYF.

The rearrangement links TRBV11-2 to TRBJ2-3; TRBD2 aligns across 9 bases. CDR3 length: 16 residues. Germline assignment: CDR1 SGHAT and CDR2 FQNNGV. Germline trimming cut 5 bases from V and 4 bases from J; bases unmatched to any gene: 10. The CDR3 region is CASSRPAGGGPDTQYF. CDR3 nucleotide sequence: TGTGCCAGCAGCCGCCCTGCGGGAGGGGGCCCAGATACGCAGTATTTT.

Only a few counts were recorded for this clone. This sequence joins TRBV5-1 and TRBJ1-3; 11 nucleotides match TRBD1. Germline values: CDR1 SGHRS, CDR2 YFSETQ. The CDR3 spans 16 residues. Unmatched junction bases numbered 6, after V lost 0 bases and J lost 7 bases. CDR3 sequence reads: CASSLAGTGGSNTIYF. The CDR3 DNA reads as TGCGCCAGCAGCTTGGCCGGGACAGGGGGAAGCAACACCATATATTTT. Combining the CDR3 with reference TRBV5-1 and TRBJ1-3 gives the whole variable domain KAGVTQTPRYLIKTRGQQVTLSCSPISGHRSVSWYQQTPGQGLQFLFEYFSETQRNKGNFPGRFSGRQFSNSRSEMNVSTLELGDSALYLCASSLAGTGGSNTIYFGEGSWLTVV.

The chain combines TRBV5-1 with TRBJ2-2; 9 bases line up with TRBD1. J was trimmed by 5 bases and V by 4 bases; bases with no gene match: 6. CDR1 is SGHRS and CDR2 is YFSETQ in the germline V gene. This CDR3 spans 15 amino acids. CDR3 DNA: TGCGCCAGCAGCCCGAAGACAGGGGGGACCGGGGAGCTGTTTTTT. Translated, it gives CASSPKTGGTGELFF. Filled out from reference TRBV5-1 and TRBJ2-2, the complete variable domain reads KAGVTQTPRYLIKTRGQQVTLSCSPISGHRSVSWYQQTPGQGLQFLFEYFSETQRNKGNFPGRFSGRQFSNSRSEMNVSTLELGDSALYLCASSPKTGGTGELFFGEGSRLTVL.

This chain uses TRBV5-1 with TRBJ2-4; TRBD1 is a possible D gene (6 bases). This CDR3 comprises 17 residues. The V and J ends lost 1 base and 0 bases respectively, with 14 bases between them. The germline CDR1 and CDR2 sequences are SGHRS and YFSETQ. CDR3 nucleotide sequence: TGCGCCAGCAGCTTGTCGACAGGAATAATAGCCAAAAACATTCAGTACTTC. Amino acid sequence: CASSLSTGIIAKNIQYF.

The V gene is TRBV2, the J gene TRBJ1-1; 7 bases match TRBD1. The germline V gene encodes CDR1 SNHLY and CDR2 FYNNEI. Trimming cost V 6 bases and J 4 bases; bases outside gene matches: 8. The length of the CDR3 is 14 residues. In nucleotides, the CDR3 is TGTGCCAGCAGCCAACCCGGGACAGTCACTGAAGCTTTCTTT. As protein: CASSQPGTVTEAFF.

The J gene is TRBJ1-4, the V gene TRBV7-9, with D unclear. Germline CDR1 SEHNR, CDR2 FQNEAQ (reference sequence). This CDR3 spans 14 amino acids. V was trimmed by 0 bases and J by 8 bases, leaving 10 bases between them. The CDR3: CASSLAEGNEKLFF. DNA for the CDR3: TGTGCCAGCAGCTTAGCGGAGGGTAACGAAAAACTGTTTTTT.

The chain recombines TRBV5-1 with TRBJ1-6; D remains ambiguous. The CDR3 covers 14 residues. Germline CDR1 reads SGHRS; CDR2 reads YFSETQ. Trimming stripped 5 bases from V and 7 bases from J, with 13 bases between. The DNA for the CDR3 is TGCGCCAGCAGTAGCGACGGCCTAAATTCACCCCTCCACTTT. This encodes CASSSDGLNSPLHF.

This clone has only one observation. The chain uses TRBV6-5 and TRBJ1-1; no definite D call. Germline V CDR1 and CDR2: MNHEY, SVGAGI. The CDR3 totals 15 residues. With 5 bases removed from V and 0 bases from J, the gap between germline ends came to 13 bases. DNA for the CDR3: TGTGCCAGCAGTCCCTCCATGGCCTTGAACACTGAAGCTTTCTTT. Protein: CASSPSMALNTEAFF.

The V and J genes are TRBV15 and TRBJ1-1; D is uncertain. CDR3 length: 14 residues. The V end was cut by 0 bases, the J end by 4 bases, with 9 bases between. Per germline, CDR1 LNHNV and CDR2 YYDKDF (reference sequence). The CDR3 nucleotides are TGTGCCACCAGCAGAGATCTGGGCAGCACTGAAGCTTTCTTT. Its translation is CATSRDLGSTEAFF.

The chain links TRBV3-1 (or the pseudogene TRBV3-2) to TRBJ1-5; TRBD1 matches 7 bases. The V and J ends lost 10 bases and 2 bases, in that order; junction bases with no gene match: 2. The CDR3 has 12 amino acids. The germline V gene has CDR1 LGHDT and CDR2 YNNKEL (reference sequence). In DNA, the CDR3 is TGTGCCACAGGGACAGGCAATCAGCCCCAGCATTTT. Residues: CATGTGNQPQHF.

The chain joins TRBV9 to TRBJ2-3; D ambiguous. The CDR3 extends over 13 amino acids. Trimming removed 1 base at V and 2 bases at J, with 5 bases between. Germline V gene sequence: CDR1 SGDLS, CDR2 YYNGEE. The CDR3 sequence is CASSVHSTDTQYF. For the CDR3, the DNA is TGTGCCAGCAGCGTACACTCCACAGATACGCAGTATTTT. Supplemented by reference TRBV9 and TRBJ2-3, the full variable domain reads DSGVTQTPKHLITATGQRVTLRCSPRSGDLSVYWYQQSLDQGLQFLIQYYNGEERAKGNILERFSAQQFPDLHSELNLSSLELGDSALYFCASSVHSTDTQYFGPGTRLTVL.

This clone was seen just once. The chain links TRBV2 to TRBJ2-5, with D possibly TRBD2 on 6 matching bases. Germline loops: CDR1 SNHLY, CDR2 FYNNEI. The germline V and J ends were trimmed by 7 bases and 2 bases, with 14 bases remaining between them. The CDR3 totals 14 residues. The CDR3 loop reads CASKKEGGQETQYF. Written as DNA, the CDR3 is TGTGCCAGCAAGAAGGAGGGTGGACAAGAGACCCAGTACTTC.

This clone showed up just a few times. J is TRBJ1-2 and V is TRBV6-5; TRBD1 agrees at 7 bases. With V trimmed by 6 bases and J by 4 bases, 5 bases remained unmatched. This CDR3 is 13 amino acids long. In germline, CDR1 is MNHEY, CDR2 SVGAGI. Written as DNA, the CDR3 is TGTGCCAGCAGACCTCAGGGGGGCTATGGCTACACCTTC. This sequence encodes CASRPQGGYGYTF.

The chain is built from TRBV6-6 and TRBJ1-6; tentative D call: TRBD1 (5 bases). The CDR3 runs to 16 residues. Germline loops: CDR1 MNHNY, CDR2 SVGAGI (reference sequence). V was trimmed by 7 bases and J by 9 bases, leaving 22 bases between them. CDR3 nucleotides: TGTGCCAGCACCCTACAGGCCCGAGGTTCTGGTTCACCCCTCCACTTT. Its translation: CASTLQARGSGSPLHF.

The chain uses TRBV4-2 and TRBJ1-1, with TRBD1 matching over 12 bases. The CDR3 covers 14 residues. Trimming removed 0 bases from V and 11 bases from J; junction bases left unmatched: 4. Germline V lookup: CDR1 LGHNA, CDR2 YNFKEQ. CDR3 sequence (DNA): TGTGCCAGCAGCCAAGAGCCGGGACAGGGGGCGGCTTTCTTT. Translating gives CASSQEPGQGAAFF.

The gene calls are TRBV5-1 and TRBJ1-5, with 11 bases that match TRBD1. CDR1 and CDR2 (germline): SGHRS, YFSETQ. The CDR3 runs 16 residues. The V and J ends lost 4 bases and 1 base, in that order; junction bases with no gene match: 4. The CDR3 sequence: CASSPGTGGSNQPQHF. In DNA form, the CDR3 reads TGCGCCAGCAGCCCCGGGACAGGGGGGAGCAATCAGCCCCAGCATTTT. Variable domain in full (rest from reference TRBV5-1 and TRBJ1-5): KAGVTQTPRYLIKTRGQQVTLSCSPISGHRSVSWYQQTPGQGLQFLFEYFSETQRNKGNFPGRFSGRQFSNSRSEMNVSTLELGDSALYLCASSPGTGGSNQPQHFGDGTRLSIL.

The chain has TRBV28 and TRBJ1-1, with 7 bases fitting TRBD1. The germline V gene encodes CDR1 MDHEN and CDR2 SYDVKM. The CDR3 spans 14 residues. Losses at the gene ends were 5 bases for V and 1 base for J; bases not matched to a gene: 4. DNA for the CDR3: TGTGCCAGCAGTCCCGGGACAGCGAACACTGAAGCTTTCTTT. Encoded protein: CASSPGTANTEAFF.

This clone was detected once. The chain carries TRBV6-5 and TRBJ2-7, with 7 bases fitting TRBD1. The V segment lost 5 bases and the J segment 1 base; nucleotides outside the gene matches: 8. The germline V gene encodes CDR1 MNHEY and CDR2 SVGAGI. The CDR3 totals 15 residues. The CDR3 is CASSLQGVKSYEQYF. CDR3 nucleotide sequence: TGTGCCAGCAGTCTCCAGGGGGTGAAGTCCTACGAGCAGTACTTC.

The chain recombines TRBV7-2 with TRBJ1-2, with unresolved D. V dropped 5 bases and J dropped 5 bases, with 9 bases sitting between them. Germline CDR1 reads SGHTA; CDR2 reads FQGNSA. There are 12 residues in the CDR3. DNA of the CDR3: TGTGCCAGCAGCCCTAGAGAGTATGGCTACACCTTC. It yields the protein CASSPREYGYTF. Together with reference TRBV7-2 and TRBJ1-2, the CDR3 gives the full variable domain: GAGVSQSPSNKVTEKGKDVELRCDPISGHTALYWYRQSLGQGLEFLIYFQGNSAPDKSGLPSDRFSAERTGGSVSTLTIQRTQQEDSAVYLCASSPREYGYTFGSGTRLTVV.

CDR3 in amino acids: CASSEGRANSPLHF. CDR3 nucleotides: TGTGCCAGCAGTGAAGGCAGGGCCAATTCACCCCTCCACTTT. The chain uses TRBV2 and TRBJ1-6; possibly TRBD1 for D (5 bases). V shed 1 base and J shed 7 bases, with 8 bases lying between them. The V gene's germline CDR1 is SNHLY and CDR2 FYNNEI. This CDR3 region has 14 residues.

The chain is built from TRBV6-5 and TRBJ1-2; D is perhaps TRBD1 (5 bases). The CDR3 has 15 amino acids. The V end was cut by 4 bases, the J end by 2 bases, with 14 bases between. The germline gives CDR1 MNHEY, CDR2 SVGAGI. This chain's CDR3 is CASSSVRAGNYGYTF. CDR3 DNA sequence: TGTGCCAGCAGTTCGGTCCGTGCAGGGAACTATGGCTACACCTTC.

The CDR3 nucleotides read TGTGCCAGCAGCTTGGGGCGGGACAATGAGCAGTTCTTC. Translating it yields CASSLGRDNEQFF. V usage is TRBV5-4 and J usage is TRBJ2-1, with D perhaps matching TRBD2 (5 bases). Germline values: CDR1 SGHNT, CDR2 YYREEE (reference sequence). Trimming took off 0 bases at V and 5 bases at J, with 6 bases between the two ends. The CDR3 consists of 13 residues.

This clone is a singleton in its sample. V gene TRBV21-1 combines with J gene TRBJ1-1; no DNA check was done on the table's D call, TRBD1. TRBV21-1 is classified as a pseudogene. The CDR3 totals 17 residues. The CDR3 here is CASSKDGTGALNTEAFF. CDR3 DNA sequence: TGTGCCAGCAGCAAAGACGGGACAGGGGCTCTGAACACTGAAGCTTTCTTT.

V usage is TRBV4-1 and J usage is TRBJ1-5, with D maybe TRBD1 (6 bases). V lost 2 bases to trimming and J lost 4 bases, with 12 bases between them. CDR1 MGHRA and CDR2 YSYEKL come from the germline V gene. The CDR3 extends over 15 amino acids. This chain's CDR3 is CASSQIRQENQPQHF. CDR3 bases: TGCGCCAGCAGCCAAATCCGACAGGAAAATCAGCCCCAGCATTTT.

This sequence joins TRBV25-1 and TRBJ1-1; D gene unclear. The CDR3 is made up of 14 amino acids. The V and J ends lost 5 bases and 5 bases respectively, with 15 bases between them. Germline CDR1 and CDR2: MGHDK and SYGVNS. DNA for the CDR3: TGTGCCAGCAGTCCGGCGGGAGTTTTGACTGAAGCTTTCTTT. Translating gives CASSPAGVLTEAFF.